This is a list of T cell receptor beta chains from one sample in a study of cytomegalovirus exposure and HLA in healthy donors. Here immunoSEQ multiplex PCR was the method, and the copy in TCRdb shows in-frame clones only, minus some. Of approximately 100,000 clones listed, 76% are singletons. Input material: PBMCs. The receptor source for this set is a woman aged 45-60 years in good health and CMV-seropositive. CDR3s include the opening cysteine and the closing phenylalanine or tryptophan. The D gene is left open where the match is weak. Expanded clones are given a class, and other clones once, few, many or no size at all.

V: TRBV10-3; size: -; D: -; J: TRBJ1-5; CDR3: CAISRQAGDQPQHF; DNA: TGTGCCATCAGTCGACAGGCGGGGGATCAGCCCCAGCATTTT
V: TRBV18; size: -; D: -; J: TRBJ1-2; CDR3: CASSPGEDDYGYTF; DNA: TGTGCCAGCTCGCCAGGGGAGGATGACTATGGCTACACCTTC
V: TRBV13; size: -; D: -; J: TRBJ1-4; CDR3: CASSLGGDGEKLFF; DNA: TGTGCCAGCAGCTTAGGAGGGGATGGTGAAAAACTGTTTTTT
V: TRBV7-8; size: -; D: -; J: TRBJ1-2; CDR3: CASSLAKEDYGYTF; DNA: TGTGCCAGCAGCTTAGCCAAGGAGGACTATGGCTACACCTTC
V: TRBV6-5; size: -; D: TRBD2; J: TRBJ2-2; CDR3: CASAGLGSGYGELFF; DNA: TGTGCCAGCGCAGGCCTGGGTAGCGGGTACGGGGAGCTGTTTTTT
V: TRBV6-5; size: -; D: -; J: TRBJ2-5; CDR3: CASSSHAVYQETQYF; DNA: TGTGCCAGCAGTTCCCACGCAGTGTACCAAGAGACCCAGTACTTC
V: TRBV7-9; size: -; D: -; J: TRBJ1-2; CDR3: CASSLQEGSYGYTF; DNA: TGTGCCAGCAGCTTACAGGAGGGGAGCTATGGCTACACCTTC
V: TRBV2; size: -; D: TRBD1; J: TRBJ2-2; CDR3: CASQGQITGELFF; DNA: TGTGCCAGCCAGGGACAGATCACCGGGGAGCTGTTTTTT
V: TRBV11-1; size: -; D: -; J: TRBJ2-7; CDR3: CASSLWGPTYEQYF; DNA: TGTGCCAGCAGCTTATGGGGGCCCACCTACGAGCAGTACTTC
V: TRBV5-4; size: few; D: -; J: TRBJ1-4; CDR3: CASSWDTNEKLFF; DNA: TGTGCCAGCAGCTGGGACACCAATGAAAAACTGTTTTTT
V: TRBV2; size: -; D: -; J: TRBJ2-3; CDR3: CGTPSPLGRDTQYF; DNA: TGTGGCACTCCTTCCCCCCTGGGCAGAGATACGCAGTATTTT
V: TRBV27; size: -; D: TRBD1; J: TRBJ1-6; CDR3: CASSDGQDPRGPLHF; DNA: TGTGCCAGCAGTGACGGACAGGACCCAAGGGGACCCCTCCACTTT
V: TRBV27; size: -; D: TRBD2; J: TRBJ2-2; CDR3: CASSLSLAGGPNGELFF; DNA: TGTGCCAGCAGTTTATCCCTAGCGGGAGGGCCGAACGGGGAGCTGTTTTTT
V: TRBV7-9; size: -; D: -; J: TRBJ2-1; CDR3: CASSPRLRDEQFF; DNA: TGTGCCAGCAGCCCACGGCTCCGGGATGAGCAGTTCTTC
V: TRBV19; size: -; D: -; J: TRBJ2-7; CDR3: CATRTESSYEQYF; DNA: TGTGCCACTCGAACAGAAAGCTCCTACGAGCAGTACTTC
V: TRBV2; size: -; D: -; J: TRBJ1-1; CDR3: CASTSGGGRTEAFF; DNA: TGTGCCAGCACTTCGGGGGGGGGACGCACTGAAGCTTTCTTT
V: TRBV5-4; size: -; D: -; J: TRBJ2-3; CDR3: CASRDGRGADTQYF; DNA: TGTGCCAGCAGGGACGGCCGGGGGGCCGATACGCAGTATTTT
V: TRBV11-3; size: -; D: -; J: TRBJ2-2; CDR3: CASSRGGDTGELFF; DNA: TGTGCCAGCAGCAGAGGGGGTGACACCGGGGAGCTGTTTTTT
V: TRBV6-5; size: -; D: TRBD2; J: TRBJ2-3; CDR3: CASSGGASDTQYF; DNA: TGTGCGTCTAGCGGGGGGGCCTCAGATACGCAGTATTTT
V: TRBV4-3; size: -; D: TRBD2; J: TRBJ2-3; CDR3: CASSSLAGGLTDTQYF; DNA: TGCGCCAGCAGCTCACTAGCGGGGGGGCTCACAGATACGCAGTATTTT
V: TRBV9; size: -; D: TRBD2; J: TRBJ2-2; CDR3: CASSVGRSGRSTGELFF; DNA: TGTGCCAGCAGCGTAGGTCGTAGCGGGAGGTCCACCGGGGAGCTGTTTTTT
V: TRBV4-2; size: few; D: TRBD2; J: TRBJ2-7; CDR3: CASSQGQAGATYEQYF; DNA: TGTGCCAGCAGCCAAGGCCAAGCGGGGGCCACCTACGAGCAGTACTTC
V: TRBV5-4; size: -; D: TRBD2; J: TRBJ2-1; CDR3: CASSLASGAAYNEQFF; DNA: TGTGCCAGCAGCTTAGCCAGCGGGGCCGCCTACAATGAGCAGTTCTTC
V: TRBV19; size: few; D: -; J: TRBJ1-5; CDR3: CASSMRPLEGNQPQHF; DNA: TGTGCCAGTAGTATGAGGCCCCTAGAGGGCAATCAGCCCCAGCATTTT
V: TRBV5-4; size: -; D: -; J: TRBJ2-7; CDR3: CASSLRSLADEQYF; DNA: TGTGCCAGCAGCTTACGATCCCTAGCTGACGAGCAGTACTTC
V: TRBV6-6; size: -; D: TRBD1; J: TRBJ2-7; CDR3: CASSNRQGSYEQYF; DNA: TGTGCCAGCAGTAACCGACAGGGCTCCTACGAGCAGTACTTC
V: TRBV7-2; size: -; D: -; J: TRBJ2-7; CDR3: CASSLALSSPYEQYF; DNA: TGTGCCAGCAGCTTAGCGCTAAGCTCACCCTACGAGCAGTACTTC
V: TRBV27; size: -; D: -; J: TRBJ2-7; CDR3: CASSLTSSYEQYF; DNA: TGTGCCAGCAGTTTAACTAGCTCCTACGAGCAGTACTTC
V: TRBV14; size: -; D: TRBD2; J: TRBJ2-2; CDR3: CASSPLAGGLTGELFF; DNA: TGTGCCAGCAGCCCGCTAGCGGGAGGCTTGACCGGGGAGCTGTTTTTT
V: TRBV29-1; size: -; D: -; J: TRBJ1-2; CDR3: CSVDRGNPNYGYTF; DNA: TGCAGCGTTGATAGGGGGAACCCTAACTATGGCTACACCTTC
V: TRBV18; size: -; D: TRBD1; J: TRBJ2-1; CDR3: CASSPDRGHGTEQFF; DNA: TGTGCCAGCTCACCGGACAGGGGGCATGGCACTGAGCAGTTCTTC
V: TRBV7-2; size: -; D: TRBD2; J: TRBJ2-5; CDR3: CASSSTSGRLETQYF; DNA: TGTGCCAGCAGCTCCACTAGCGGGAGACTCGAGACCCAGTACTTC
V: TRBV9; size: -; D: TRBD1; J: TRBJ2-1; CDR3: CASSVGPDRSYNEQFF; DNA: TGTGCCAGCAGCGTAGGACCGGACAGGTCCTACAATGAGCAGTTCTTC
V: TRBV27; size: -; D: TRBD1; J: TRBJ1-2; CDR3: CASSRTGPHYGYTF; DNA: TGTGCCAGCAGCCGGACAGGGCCCCACTATGGCTACACCTTC
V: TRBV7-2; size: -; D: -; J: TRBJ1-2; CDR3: CASSLGGWYGYTF; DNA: TGTGCCAGCAGCTTAGGCGGATGGTATGGCTACACCTTC
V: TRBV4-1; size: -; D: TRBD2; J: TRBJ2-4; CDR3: CASSQAERGGLDF; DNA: TGCGCCAGCAGCCAAGCGGAGCGGGGGGGCTTAGACTTC
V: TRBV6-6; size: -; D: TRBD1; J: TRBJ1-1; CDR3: CASSYGAGQAPEAFF; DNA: TGTGCCAGCAGTTACGGGGCAGGACAGGCCCCTGAAGCTTTCTTT
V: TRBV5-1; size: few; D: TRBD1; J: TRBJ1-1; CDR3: CASSEGQGAAGEAFF; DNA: TGCGCCAGCAGCGAAGGACAGGGGGCAGCGGGTGAAGCTTTCTTT
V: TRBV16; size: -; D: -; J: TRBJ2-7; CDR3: CASSSWTSSYEQYF; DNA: TGTGCCAGCAGCTCGTGGACATCCTCCTACGAGCAGTACTTC
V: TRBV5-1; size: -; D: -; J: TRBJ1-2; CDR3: CASSPLTGYGYTF; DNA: TGCGCCAGCAGCCCCTTGACGGGCTATGGCTACACCTTC
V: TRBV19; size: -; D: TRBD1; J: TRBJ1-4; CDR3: CASSTLGDSRFTNEKLFF; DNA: TGTGCCAGTAGTACTCTCGGGGACAGTCGTTTCACTAATGAAAAACTGTTTTTT